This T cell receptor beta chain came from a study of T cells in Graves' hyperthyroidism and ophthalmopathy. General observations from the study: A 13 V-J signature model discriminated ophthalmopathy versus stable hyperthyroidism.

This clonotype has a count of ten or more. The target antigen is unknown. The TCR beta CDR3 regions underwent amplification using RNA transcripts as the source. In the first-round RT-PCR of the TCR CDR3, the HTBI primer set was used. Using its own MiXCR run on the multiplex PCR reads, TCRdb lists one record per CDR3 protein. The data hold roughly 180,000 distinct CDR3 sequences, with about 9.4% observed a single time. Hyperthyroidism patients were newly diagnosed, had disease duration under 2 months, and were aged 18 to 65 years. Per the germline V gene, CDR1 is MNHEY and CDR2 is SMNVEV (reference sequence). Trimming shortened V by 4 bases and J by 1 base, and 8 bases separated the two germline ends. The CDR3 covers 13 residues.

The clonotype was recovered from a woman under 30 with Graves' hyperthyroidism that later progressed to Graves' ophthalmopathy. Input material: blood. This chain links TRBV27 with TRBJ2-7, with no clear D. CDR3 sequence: CASSWGGSYEQYF. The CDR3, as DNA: TGTGCCAGCAGTTGGGGTGGATCCTACGAGCAGTACTTC.